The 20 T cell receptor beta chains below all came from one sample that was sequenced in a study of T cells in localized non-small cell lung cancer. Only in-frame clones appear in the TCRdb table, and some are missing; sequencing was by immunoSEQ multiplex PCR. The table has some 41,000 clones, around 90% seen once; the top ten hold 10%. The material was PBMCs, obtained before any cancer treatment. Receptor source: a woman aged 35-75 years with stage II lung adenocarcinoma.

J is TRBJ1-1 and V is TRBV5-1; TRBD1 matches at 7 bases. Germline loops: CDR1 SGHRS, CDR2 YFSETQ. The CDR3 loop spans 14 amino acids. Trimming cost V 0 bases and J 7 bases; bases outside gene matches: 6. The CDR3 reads CASSLEGQSFEAFF. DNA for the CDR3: TGCGCCAGCAGCTTGGAGGGACAGAGCTTTGAAGCTTTCTTT.

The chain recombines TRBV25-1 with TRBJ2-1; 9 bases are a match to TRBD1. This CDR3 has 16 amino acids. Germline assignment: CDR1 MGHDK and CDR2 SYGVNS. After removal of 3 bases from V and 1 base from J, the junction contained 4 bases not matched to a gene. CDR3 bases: TGTGCCAGCAGTGACCGGGACAGGGATTCCTACAATGAGCAGTTCTTC. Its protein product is CASSDRDRDSYNEQFF.

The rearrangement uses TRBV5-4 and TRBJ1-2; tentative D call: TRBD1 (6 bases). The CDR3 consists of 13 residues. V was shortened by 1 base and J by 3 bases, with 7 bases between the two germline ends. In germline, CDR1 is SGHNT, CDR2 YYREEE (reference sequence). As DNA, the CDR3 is TGTGCCAGCAGCTTGTACAGGGACTATGGCTACACCTTC. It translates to CASSLYRDYGYTF.

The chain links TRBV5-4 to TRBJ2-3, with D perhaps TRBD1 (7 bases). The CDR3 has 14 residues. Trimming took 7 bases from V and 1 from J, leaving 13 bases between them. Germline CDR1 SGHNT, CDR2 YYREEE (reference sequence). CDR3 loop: CASGGGEGTDTQYF. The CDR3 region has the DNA TGTGCCAGCGGAGGGGGCGAAGGCACAGATACGCAGTATTTT.

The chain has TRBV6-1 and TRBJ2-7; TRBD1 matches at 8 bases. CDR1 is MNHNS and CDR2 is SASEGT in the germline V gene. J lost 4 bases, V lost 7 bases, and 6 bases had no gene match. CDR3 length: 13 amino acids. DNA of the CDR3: TGTGCCAGCATCGGACAGGGTACATACGAGCAGTACTTC. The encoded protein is CASIGQGTYEQYF.

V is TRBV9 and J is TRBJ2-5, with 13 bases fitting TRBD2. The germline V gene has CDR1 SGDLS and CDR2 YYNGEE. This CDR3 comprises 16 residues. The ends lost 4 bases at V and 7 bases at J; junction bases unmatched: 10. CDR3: CASSPGTSGAGGTQYF. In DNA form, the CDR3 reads TGTGCCAGCAGCCCCGGGACTAGCGGGGCCGGCGGGACCCAGTACTTC. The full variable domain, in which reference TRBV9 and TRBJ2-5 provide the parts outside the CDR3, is DSGVTQTPKHLITATGQRVTLRCSPRSGDLSVYWYQQSLDQGLQFLIQYYNGEERAKGNILERFSAQQFPDLHSELNLSSLELGDSALYFCASSPGTSGAGGTQYFGPGTRLLVL.

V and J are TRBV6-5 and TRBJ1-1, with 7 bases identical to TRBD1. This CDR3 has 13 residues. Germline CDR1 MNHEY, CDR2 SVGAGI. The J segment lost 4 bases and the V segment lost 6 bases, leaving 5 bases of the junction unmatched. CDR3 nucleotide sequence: TGTGCCAGCAGGAACAGGGGTAGCACTGAAGCTTTCTTT. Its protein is CASRNRGSTEAFF.

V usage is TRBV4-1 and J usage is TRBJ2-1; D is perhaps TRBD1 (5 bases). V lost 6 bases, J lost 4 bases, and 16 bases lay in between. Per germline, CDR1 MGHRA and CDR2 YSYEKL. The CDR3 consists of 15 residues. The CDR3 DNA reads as TGCGCCAGCAGAGTACAGGCGACTCTTTACAATGAGCAGTTCTTC. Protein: CASRVQATLYNEQFF.

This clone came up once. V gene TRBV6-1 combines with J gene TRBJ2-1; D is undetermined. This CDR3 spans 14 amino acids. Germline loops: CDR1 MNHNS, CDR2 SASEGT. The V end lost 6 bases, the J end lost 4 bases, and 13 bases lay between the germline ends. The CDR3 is CASSESGLYNEQFF. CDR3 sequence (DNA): TGTGCCAGCAGCGAGAGTGGGCTTTACAATGAGCAGTTCTTC.

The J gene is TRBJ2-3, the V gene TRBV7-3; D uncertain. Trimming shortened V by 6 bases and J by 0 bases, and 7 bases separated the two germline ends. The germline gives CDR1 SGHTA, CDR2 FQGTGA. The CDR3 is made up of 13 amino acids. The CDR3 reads CASSSPSTDTQYF. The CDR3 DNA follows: TGTGCCAGCAGTTCCCCTAGCACAGATACGCAGTATTTT.

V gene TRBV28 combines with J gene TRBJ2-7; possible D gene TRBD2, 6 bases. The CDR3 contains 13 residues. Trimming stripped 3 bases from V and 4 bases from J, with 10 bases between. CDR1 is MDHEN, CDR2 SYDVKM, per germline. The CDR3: CASSLEGPYEQYF. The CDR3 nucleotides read TGTGCCAGCAGTTTGGAGGGACCTTACGAGCAGTACTTC. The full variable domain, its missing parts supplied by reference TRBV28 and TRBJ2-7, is DVKVTQSSRYLVKRTGEKVFLECVQDMDHENMFWYRQDPGLGLRLIYFSYDVKMKEKGDIPEGYSVSREKKERFSLILESASTNQTSMYLCASSLEGPYEQYFGPGTRLTVT.

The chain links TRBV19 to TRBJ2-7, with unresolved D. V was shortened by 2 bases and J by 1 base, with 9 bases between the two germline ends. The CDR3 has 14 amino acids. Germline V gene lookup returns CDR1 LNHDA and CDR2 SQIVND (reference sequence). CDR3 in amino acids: CASSISLASYEQYF. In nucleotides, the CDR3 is TGTGCCAGTAGTATATCCCTGGCGTCCTACGAGCAGTACTTC.

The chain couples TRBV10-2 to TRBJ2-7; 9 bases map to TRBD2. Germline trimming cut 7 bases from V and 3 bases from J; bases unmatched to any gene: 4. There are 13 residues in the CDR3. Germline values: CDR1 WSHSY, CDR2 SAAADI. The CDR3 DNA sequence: TGCGCCAGCATGGGACTAGCCCACTACGAGCAGTACTTC. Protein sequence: CASMGLAHYEQYF.

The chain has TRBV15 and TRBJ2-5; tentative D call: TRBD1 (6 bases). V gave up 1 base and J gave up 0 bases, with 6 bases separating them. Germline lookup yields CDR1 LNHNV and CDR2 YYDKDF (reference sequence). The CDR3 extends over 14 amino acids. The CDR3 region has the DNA TGTGCCACCAGCAGAGGGACAGACCAAGAGACCCAGTACTTC. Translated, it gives CATSRGTDQETQYF.

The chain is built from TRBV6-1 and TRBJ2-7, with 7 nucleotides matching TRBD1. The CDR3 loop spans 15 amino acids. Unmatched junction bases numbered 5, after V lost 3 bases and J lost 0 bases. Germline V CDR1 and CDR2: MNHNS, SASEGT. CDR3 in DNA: TGTGCCAGCAGTGAGGTGGGACAGCCCTCCTACGAGCAGTACTTC. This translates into CASSEVGQPSYEQYF.

The CDR3 protein is CATVQGTYGYTF. The DNA of the CDR3 is TGTGCCACTGTGCAGGGAACCTATGGCTACACCTTC. This rearrangement joins TRBV28 to TRBJ1-2; a weak D match, TRBD1 (5 bases). The length of the CDR3 is 12 residues. Germline loops: CDR1 MDHEN, CDR2 SYDVKM. The ends were cut back, 10 bases at V and 4 bases at J, with 13 bases in the middle.

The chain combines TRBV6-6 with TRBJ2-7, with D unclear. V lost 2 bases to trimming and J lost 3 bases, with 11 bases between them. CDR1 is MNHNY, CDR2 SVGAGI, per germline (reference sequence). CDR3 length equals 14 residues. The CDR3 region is CASSYEDSRYEQYF. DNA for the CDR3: TGTGCCAGCAGTTACGAGGATTCTCGCTACGAGCAGTACTTC.

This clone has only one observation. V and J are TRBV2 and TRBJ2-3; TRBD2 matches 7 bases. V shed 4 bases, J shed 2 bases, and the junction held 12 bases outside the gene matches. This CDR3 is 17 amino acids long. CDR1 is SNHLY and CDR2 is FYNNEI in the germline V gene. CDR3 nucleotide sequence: TGTGCCAGCAGTGCGTTGGGGAGCGGGGCCCTCACAGATACGCAGTATTTT. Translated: CASSALGSGALTDTQYF.

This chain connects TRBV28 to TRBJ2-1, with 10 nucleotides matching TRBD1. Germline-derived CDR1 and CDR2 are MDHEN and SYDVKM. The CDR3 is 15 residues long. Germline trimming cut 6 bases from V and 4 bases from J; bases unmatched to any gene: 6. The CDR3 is CASRRQGAHYNEQFF. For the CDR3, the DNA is TGTGCCAGCAGACGACAGGGGGCGCATTACAATGAGCAGTTCTTC.

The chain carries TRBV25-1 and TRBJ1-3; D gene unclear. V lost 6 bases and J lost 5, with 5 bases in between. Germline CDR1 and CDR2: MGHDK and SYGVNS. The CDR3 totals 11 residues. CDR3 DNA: TGTGCCAGCAGGGCCAGAAACACCATATATTTT. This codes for CASRARNTIYF.